The clone carrying this TCR beta chain was seen a single time. Produced via immunoSEQ multiplex PCR; TCRdb's table is partial and in-frame only. Of tens of thousands of clones listed, 90% are singletons. This sample was taken from a study of control samples from healthy donors and cancer patients. This CDR3 comprises 14 residues. The germline V gene encodes CDR1 SGHTA and CDR2 FQGTGA. V was clipped by 6 bases and J by 5 bases, with 13 bases between them. This clonotype was sampled from a man between 60 and 70 years old with colorectal cancer. The specimen was PBMCs. The genes are TRBV7-3 and TRBJ2-2; D may be TRBD1 or TRBD2 (5 bases each). The CDR3 spells CASSSGTPTGELFF. CDR3 DNA: TGTGCCAGCAGTTCCGGGACCCCGACCGGGGAGCTGTTTTTT.